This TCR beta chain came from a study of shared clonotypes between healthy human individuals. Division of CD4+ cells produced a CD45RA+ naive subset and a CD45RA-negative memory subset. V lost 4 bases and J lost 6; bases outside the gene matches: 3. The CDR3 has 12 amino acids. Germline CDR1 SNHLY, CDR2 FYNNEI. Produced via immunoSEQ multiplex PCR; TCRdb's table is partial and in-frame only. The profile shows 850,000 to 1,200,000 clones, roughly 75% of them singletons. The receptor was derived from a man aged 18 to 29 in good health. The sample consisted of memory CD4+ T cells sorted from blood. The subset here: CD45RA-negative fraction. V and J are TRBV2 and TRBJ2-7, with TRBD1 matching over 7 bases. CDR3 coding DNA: TGTGCCAGCAGTGCACAGGGGTTCGAGCAGTACTTC. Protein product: CASSAQGFEQYF.